The next 26 T cell receptor beta chains were all read from a single sample in a study of PD-1 blockade in classical Hodgkin lymphoma. Measured with immunoSEQ multiplex PCR; TCRdb has only the in-frame clones, and not every one. The sample lists 64,000 or so clones, roughly nine tenths occurring once. The time point is: cycle 4 day 1 (C4D1), after five to seven weeks of nivolumab. Relapses following autologous stem cell transplantation were seen in all patients, with brentuximab vedotin exposure varying. Sequences were derived from peripheral blood mononuclear cells (PBMCs), sampled before the fourth cycle of nivolumab. Receptors originate from a human donor with classical Hodgkin lymphoma.

The rearrangement uses TRBV29-1 and TRBJ2-1; D uncertain. Per the germline V gene, CDR1 is SQVTM and CDR2 is ANQGSEA. The CDR3 has 12 residues. V was trimmed by 7 bases and J by 8 bases, leaving 15 bases between them. The CDR3 coding sequence is TGCAGCGCCTCGGAACCCCCCCATGAGCAGTTCTTC. Translation: CSASEPPHEQFF.

The chain employs TRBV2 and TRBJ1-1; weak D call: TRBD1 (5 bases). Germline CDR1 and CDR2: SNHLY and FYNNEI. The CDR3 consists of 15 residues. Between the trimmed V and J ends, which lost 7 bases and 1 base, there was a span of 16 bases. This chain's CDR3 is CASISPGGENTEAFF. The CDR3 DNA reads TGTGCCAGCATTTCCCCCGGGGGGGAGAACACTGAAGCTTTCTTT.

This chain connects TRBV11-2 to TRBJ2-5; no reliable D call. Per the germline V gene, CDR1 is SGHAT and CDR2 is FQNNGV. Between the trimmed V and J ends, which lost 2 bases and 0 bases, there was a span of 1 base. The CDR3 runs 12 residues. The CDR3 DNA is TGTGCCAGCAGCTTAAACCAAGAGACCCAGTACTTC. It encodes CASSLNQETQYF.

J is TRBJ2-4 and V is TRBV27; D is unresolved. From germline, CDR1 is MNHEY and CDR2 SMNVEV (reference sequence). The ends were cut back, 8 bases at V and 3 bases at J, with 5 bases in the middle. The CDR3 is 11 amino acids. The CDR3 sequence is CASGNKNIQYF. CDR3 bases: TGTGCCAGCGGAAACAAAAACATTCAGTACTTC.

V and J are TRBV27 and TRBJ1-1, with a possible D match to TRBD1 (5 bases). CDR1 is MNHEY, CDR2 SMNVEV, per germline (reference sequence). Trimming left V 6 bases short and J 0 bases short, with 17 bases between. This CDR3 is built from 16 residues. The CDR3 nucleotides read TGTGCCAGCAGACCCATGGGGGGAGCTTTGAACACTGAAGCTTTCTTT. Its protein is CASRPMGGALNTEAFF.

The rearrangement uses TRBV6-5 and TRBJ2-1; TRBD2 matches at 13 bases. The J segment lost 9 bases and the V segment lost 4 bases, leaving 6 bases of the junction unmatched. This CDR3 is built from 15 residues. Germline-derived CDR1 and CDR2 are MNHEY and SVGAGI. CDR3 sequence: CASSWRLAGGGEQFF. CDR3 nucleotide sequence: TGTGCCAGCAGTTGGAGACTAGCGGGGGGTGGTGAGCAGTTCTTC.

The chain is built from TRBV20-1 and TRBJ2-3; the D is unclear. Per the germline V gene, CDR1 is DFQATT and CDR2 is SNEGSKA (reference sequence). This CDR3 contains 11 residues. CDR3 sequence reads: CSLSGPDTQYF. For the CDR3, the DNA is TGCAGCCTCTCTGGGCCAGATACGCAGTATTTT.

The rearrangement joins TRBV13 to TRBJ2-6, with 7 bases fitting TRBD1. J lost 2 bases, V lost 2 bases, and 3 bases had no gene match. The CDR3 is 16 amino acids. Germline V gene data show CDR1 as PRHDT and CDR2 as FYEKMQ (reference sequence). The CDR3 DNA reads TGTGCCAGCAGCTTATTAGGGGGCACTGGGGCCAACGTCCTGACTTTC. Protein sequence: CASSLLGGTGANVLTF.

The chain joins TRBV2 to TRBJ1-2, with unresolved D. The CDR3 runs 11 residues. Germline V gene data show CDR1 as SNHLY and CDR2 as FYNNEI. Between the trimmed V and J ends, which lost 8 bases and 4 bases, there was a span of 8 bases. CDR3 sequence reads: CASEISYGYTF. For the CDR3, the DNA is TGTGCCAGCGAGATTAGCTATGGCTACACCTTC.

In DNA form, the CDR3 reads TGTGCCAGCAGGGCCCCGGGACAGGGGGAATACGAGCAGTACTTC. Protein sequence: CASRAPGQGEYEQYF. The chain has TRBV6-1 and TRBJ2-7, with 11 bases aligning to TRBD1. Germline values: CDR1 MNHNS, CDR2 SASEGT. V lost 6 bases, J lost 4 bases, and 8 bases stayed unmatched. CDR3 length: 15 residues.

About this clone: The sample holds other DNA sequences that translate to the same CDR3. The genes are TRBV18 and TRBJ2-5; D is perhaps TRBD2 (5 bases). Trimming removed 3 bases from V and 3 bases from J, with 5 bases in between. Germline V CDR1 and CDR2: KGHSH, LQKENI. This CDR3 has 12 residues. In DNA, the CDR3 is TGTGCCAGCTCACCCGGGGAAGAGACCCAGTACTTC. It codes for CASSPGEETQYF.

This chain connects TRBV14 to TRBJ1-1; D remains unclear. Per germline, CDR1 SGHDN and CDR2 FVKESK. CDR3 length: 12 amino acids. Trimming removed 3 bases from V and 1 base from J, with 3 bases in between. This CDR3 reads CASSQGNTEAFF. Here the CDR3 DNA reads TGTGCCAGCAGCCAGGGGAACACTGAAGCTTTCTTT.

This clone occurred once. The V gene is TRBV7-9, the J gene TRBJ2-1; 13 nucleotides align to TRBD2. The germline gives CDR1 SEHNR, CDR2 FQNEAQ (reference sequence). V gave up 5 bases and J gave up 7 bases; unmatched junction bases: 11. CDR3 length equals 17 residues. CDR3 nucleotides: TGTGCCAGCAGCCTAGGACTAGCGGGGGTCTCGGGGAATGAGCAGTTCTTC. This encodes CASSLGLAGVSGNEQFF.

This chain links TRBV4-2 with TRBJ2-1, with TRBD2 identical over 12 bases. The ends lost 0 bases at V and 0 bases at J; junction bases unmatched: 9. This CDR3 has 20 amino acids. Germline loops: CDR1 LGHNA, CDR2 YNFKEQ. This CDR3 reads CASSQDRPSGGVNSYNEQFF. CDR3 nucleotide sequence: TGTGCCAGCAGCCAAGATCGTCCTAGCGGGGGGGTAAACTCCTACAATGAGCAGTTCTTC.

The chain is built from TRBV9 and TRBJ2-1; 7 nucleotides line up with TRBD2. The ends lost 0 bases at V and 8 bases at J; junction bases unmatched: 11. The CDR3 loop spans 16 amino acids. Germline CDR1 SGDLS, CDR2 YYNGEE. For the CDR3, the DNA is TGTGCCAGCAGCGTAGGGGTTGGGGAGGGCCCGGATGAGCAGTTCTTC. Protein: CASSVGVGEGPDEQFF. Full variable domain (rest looked up from reference TRBV9 and TRBJ2-1): DSGVTQTPKHLITATGQRVTLRCSPRSGDLSVYWYQQSLDQGLQFLIQYYNGEERAKGNILERFSAQQFPDLHSELNLSSLELGDSALYFCASSVGVGEGPDEQFFGPGTRLTVL.

V usage is TRBV2 and J usage is TRBJ1-1; tentatively, D is TRBD1 (5 bases). Per the germline V gene, CDR1 is SNHLY and CDR2 is FYNNEI. Trimming removed 6 bases from V and 0 bases from J, with 11 bases in between. The CDR3 is 14 amino acids. The CDR3: CASRSRGLNTEAFF. CDR3 in DNA: TGTGCCAGCAGGTCTCGGGGGTTGAACACTGAAGCTTTCTTT.

The gene calls are TRBV6-5 and TRBJ1-2; D remains ambiguous. The CDR3 runs to 12 residues. Germline-derived CDR1 and CDR2 are MNHEY and SVGAGI. Deletions cut 5 bases from V and 6 bases from J, with 10 bases between. The CDR3 reads CASSPSSHGYTF. The CDR3 DNA follows: TGTGCCAGCAGTCCATCATCCCATGGCTACACCTTC.

This chain connects TRBV2 to TRBJ2-3; tentatively, D is TRBD1 or TRBD2 (5 bases each). Looked up from germline, CDR1 is SNHLY and CDR2 is FYNNEI. This CDR3 region has 16 residues. Trimming removed 0 bases at V and 2 bases at J, with 12 bases between. The CDR3 loop is CASSEARGADTDTQYF. In DNA, the CDR3 is TGTGCCAGCAGTGAAGCGAGGGGCGCCGACACAGATACGCAGTATTTT. The full variable domain, its missing parts supplied by reference TRBV2 and TRBJ2-3, is EPEVTQTPSHQVTQMGQEVILRCVPISNHLYFYWYRQILGQKVEFLVSFYNNEISEKSEIFDDQFSVERPDGSNFTLKIRSTKLEDSAMYFCASSEARGADTDTQYFGPGTRLTVL.

The chain recombines TRBV14 with TRBJ1-4; the D is unclear. V lost 5 bases, J lost 5 bases, and 15 bases lay in between. Germline-derived CDR1 and CDR2 are SGHDN and FVKESK. The CDR3 extends over 15 amino acids. The CDR3 loop is CASSKALGQNEKLFF. The CDR3 DNA follows: TGTGCCAGCAGCAAAGCCCTCGGGCAGAATGAAAAACTGTTTTTT.

The genes are TRBV11-2 and TRBJ2-7, with D tentatively TRBD1 (5 bases). The CDR3 has 14 amino acids. The V gene's germline CDR1 is SGHAT and CDR2 FQNNGV. The ends were cut back, 5 bases at V and 3 bases at J, with 14 bases in the middle. The CDR3 protein is CASSKGHTLYEQYF. CDR3 sequence (DNA): TGTGCCAGCAGCAAAGGACATACCCTCTACGAGCAGTACTTC.

The chain carries TRBV4-1 and TRBJ2-3; D perhaps matches TRBD1 (6 bases). Germline V gene sequence: CDR1 MGHRA, CDR2 YSYEKL. This CDR3 contains 15 residues. V was pared by 0 bases and J by 1 base, with 8 bases between. The CDR3 DNA sequence: TGCGCCAGCAGCCAAGACCCAGGGGGCACAGATACGCAGTATTTT. It specifies CASSQDPGGTDTQYF.

V usage is TRBV18 and J usage is TRBJ2-7, with TRBD1 matching 8 bases. Trimming removed 8 bases from V and 5 bases from J; junction bases left unmatched: 11. The germline CDR1 and CDR2 sequences are KGHSH and LQKENI. The CDR3 length is 14 residues. CDR3 amino acids: CASTRTGTINEQYF. The CDR3 DNA sequence: TGTGCCAGCACCCGGACAGGGACGATTAACGAGCAGTACTTC.

V and J are TRBV6-6 and TRBJ2-7; 8 nucleotides match TRBD2. The germline gives CDR1 MNHNY, CDR2 SVGAGI (reference sequence). The CDR3 extends over 15 amino acids. V lost 5 bases, J lost 2 bases, and 8 bases stayed unmatched. In DNA, the CDR3 is TGTGCCAGCAGTAGCTCCGGGGGGGCTACCTACGAGCAGTACTTC. Protein: CASSSSGGATYEQYF.

This sequence joins TRBV18 and TRBJ1-1; D is unresolved. CDR1 is KGHSH and CDR2 is LQKENI in the germline V gene. Trimming stripped 5 bases from V and 0 bases from J, with 7 bases between. The CDR3 extends over 13 amino acids. CDR3 protein: CASSSSLNTEAFF. The DNA for the CDR3 is TGTGCCAGCTCAAGCAGTCTGAACACTGAAGCTTTCTTT.

This clone was seen once. This sequence joins TRBV27 and TRBJ2-5, with 9 bases aligning to TRBD1. Germline values: CDR1 MNHEY, CDR2 SMNVEV (reference sequence). The CDR3 is 15 amino acids. The V and J ends lost 3 bases and 5 bases, in that order; junction bases with no gene match: 7. In nucleotides, the CDR3 is TGTGCCAGCAGTTTTACAGGGGGCTCGGGGGAGACCCAGTACTTC. Protein: CASSFTGGSGETQYF.

This rearrangement joins TRBV4-1 to TRBJ2-7, with no clear D. The CDR3 spans 12 residues. Trimming removed 4 bases from V and 6 bases from J, with 10 bases in between. Germline loops: CDR1 MGHRA, CDR2 YSYEKL. The DNA for the CDR3 is TGCGCCAGCAGCCCCCATCCGGGCGAGCAGTACTTC. It yields the protein CASSPHPGEQYF.